The 14 T cell receptor beta chains given below trace back to one sample, sequenced in a study of shared clonotypes between healthy human individuals. The protocol was immunoSEQ multiplex PCR, while the TCRdb copy is restricted to in-frame clones and leaves out a portion. Among about 750,000 clones, about 91% were seen once, and the ten largest hold under 30%. Naivety among CD8 cells was defined by CD45RO negativity and positive CCR7 selection, thereby excluding terminally differentiated effector memory CD45RA+ cells. The sample consisted of naive CD8+ T cells sorted from blood. The receptors originated from a young man in good health.

V is TRBV7-9 and J is TRBJ1-3; TRBD1 matches 7 bases. Trimming took 3 bases from V and 4 from J; bases not matched to a gene: 9. The CDR3 is 16 residues long. Germline lookup yields CDR1 SEHNR and CDR2 FQNEAQ (reference sequence). In nucleotides, the CDR3 is TGTGCCAGCAGCTTCCTGACAGGGTTGGAGGGAAACACCATATATTTT. Translating gives CASSFLTGLEGNTIYF. The full variable domain, its missing parts supplied by reference TRBV7-9 and TRBJ1-3, is DTGVSQNPRHKITKRGQNVTFRCDPISEHNRLYWYRQTLGQGPEFLTYFQNEAQLEKSRLLSDRFSAERPKGSFSTLEIQRTEQGDSAMYLCASSFLTGLEGNTIYFGEGSWLTVV.

Points on this clone: A far more abundant clone sits one base away, making this likely a read error. The rearrangement uses TRBV7-2 and TRBJ2-7, with 9 bases lining up with TRBD2. Looked up from germline, CDR1 is SGHTA and CDR2 is FQGNSA. CDR3 length equals 14 residues. CDR3 region: CASNLDLAGFEQYF. DNA of the CDR3: TGTGCCAGCAACTTAGACCTAGCGGGATTCGAGCAGTACTTC.

This clone turned up a few times. The gene calls are TRBV7-6 and TRBJ2-4, with TRBD2 identical over 7 bases. V was pared by 5 bases and J by 1 base, with 11 bases of the junction left unmatched. The length of the CDR3 is 17 residues. In germline, CDR1 is SGHVS, CDR2 FNYEAQ. CDR3 nucleotides: TGTGCCAGCAGCCCAAAATTTGGGGAGGGGGCCAAAAACATTCAGTACTTC. Its translation is CASSPKFGEGAKNIQYF.

This chain joins TRBV6-6 and TRBJ1-2; D is possibly TRBD1 (5 bases). Deletions cut 5 bases from V and 3 bases from J, with 13 bases between. The germline gives CDR1 MNHNY, CDR2 SVGAGI (reference sequence). The CDR3 contains 14 residues. CDR3 DNA sequence: TGTGCCAGCAGTGGACATGAGGTAGACTATGGCTACACCTTC. Protein sequence: CASSGHEVDYGYTF.

This chain links TRBV6-5 with TRBJ2-7, with D perhaps matching TRBD1 (5 bases). V lost 2 bases to trimming and J lost 4 bases, with 9 bases between them. Germline V gene sequence: CDR1 MNHEY, CDR2 SVGAGI. The CDR3 loop spans 13 amino acids. Here the CDR3 reads CASSYVRDYEQYF. Written as DNA, the CDR3 is TGTGCCAGCAGTTACGTCAGGGATTACGAGCAGTACTTC.

The chain combines TRBV27 with TRBJ2-3, with 13 bases that match TRBD2. The germline CDR1 and CDR2 sequences are MNHEY and SMNVEV (reference sequence). J gave up 4 bases and V 6 bases, and 4 bases lay outside the gene matches. The CDR3 length is 15 residues. The DNA of the CDR3 is TGTGCCAGCAGCGTACTAGCGGGAGGGGCAGATACGCAGTATTTT. Its translation: CASSVLAGGADTQYF.

V gene TRBV9 combines with J gene TRBJ1-5, with 7 positions matching TRBD1. Germline V gene sequence: CDR1 SGDLS, CDR2 YYNGEE. This CDR3 comprises 14 residues. Trimming cost V 4 bases and J 2 bases; bases outside gene matches: 3. In DNA, the CDR3 is TGTGCCAGCAGCACCGGGACAGGCAATCAGCCCCAGCATTTT. Amino acids: CASSTGTGNQPQHF.

The chain recombines TRBV25-1 with TRBJ2-7; unclear D gene. The germline CDR1 and CDR2 sequences are MGHDK and SYGVNS. V dropped 1 base and J dropped 7 bases, with 5 bases sitting between them. This CDR3 has 11 amino acids. This CDR3 reads CASSESLEQYF. The CDR3 DNA reads TGTGCCAGCAGTGAATCCCTAGAGCAGTACTTC.

This chain connects TRBV7-9 to TRBJ1-1; no definite D call. V dropped 5 bases and J dropped 7 bases, with 11 bases sitting between them. Germline V gene lookup returns CDR1 SEHNR and CDR2 FQNEAQ (reference sequence). The CDR3 has 12 amino acids. CDR3 region: CASSHILYEAFF. The CDR3 nucleotides are TGTGCCAGCAGCCATATCTTGTATGAAGCTTTCTTT.

This clone was seen just once. V gene TRBV14 combines with J gene TRBJ2-7, with D perhaps being TRBD1 or TRBD2 (5 bases each). V was shortened by 1 base and J by 2 bases, with 15 bases between the two germline ends. Germline V lookup: CDR1 SGHDN, CDR2 FVKESK. The CDR3 runs 16 residues. CDR3 sequence (DNA): TGTGCCAGCAGCCAAGGACTAACGGTGGGGCCCTACGAGCAGTACTTC. Protein sequence: CASSQGLTVGPYEQYF.

V and J are TRBV23-1 and TRBJ1-5; TRBD1 matches at 8 bases. TRBV23-1 is recorded as an ORF, its role being uncertain. The CDR3 covers 14 residues. J gave up 5 bases and V 6 bases, and 6 bases lay outside the gene matches. The CDR3 spells CASRDGQGDQPQHF. DNA of the CDR3: TGCGCCAGCAGAGACGGACAGGGAGATCAGCCCCAGCATTTT.

This chain joins TRBV7-9 and TRBJ2-1, with 7 bases identical to TRBD2. Germline loops: CDR1 SEHNR, CDR2 FQNEAQ (reference sequence). The junction had 6 bases not matched to a gene; V was cut back by 2 bases and J by 5 bases. This CDR3 spans 15 amino acids. CDR3 in amino acids: CASSLMGGIHNEQFF. The CDR3 coding sequence is TGTGCCAGCAGCTTAATGGGAGGGATCCACAATGAGCAGTTCTTC. Complete variable domain (other parts from reference TRBV7-9 and TRBJ2-1): DTGVSQNPRHKITKRGQNVTFRCDPISEHNRLYWYRQTLGQGPEFLTYFQNEAQLEKSRLLSDRFSAERPKGSFSTLEIQRTEQGDSAMYLCASSLMGGIHNEQFFGPGTRLTVL.

This sequence joins TRBV19 and TRBJ2-1, with a weak D call TRBD2 (6 bases). Trimming removed 6 bases from V and 5 bases from J, with 14 bases in between. The length of the CDR3 is 14 residues. Germline loops: CDR1 LNHDA, CDR2 SQIVND (reference sequence). The CDR3 is CASRKEGVNNEQFF. The CDR3 nucleotides are TGTGCCAGTAGAAAGGAGGGCGTCAACAATGAGCAGTTCTTC. Together with reference TRBV19 and TRBJ2-1, the CDR3 gives the full variable domain: DGGITQSPKYLFRKEGQNVTLSCEQNLNHDAMYWYRQDPGQGLRLIYYSQIVNDFQKGDIAEGYSVSREKKESFPLTVTSAQKNPTAFYLCASRKEGVNNEQFFGPGTRLTVL.

V usage is TRBV28 and J usage is TRBJ1-5; D call uncertain. The CDR3 is made up of 11 amino acids. In germline, CDR1 is MDHEN, CDR2 SYDVKM. The V end lost 5 bases, the J end lost 7 bases, and 6 bases lay between the germline ends. DNA for the CDR3: TGTGCCAGCAGTCATCAACAGCCCCAGCATTTT. It translates to CASSHQQPQHF.